The 11 T cell receptor beta chains in this list originate from one sample, sequenced in a study of blood T cells in healthy people across ages. The use of a sample-barcoded 5' primer and a J-beta primer mix characterized a second PCR of about 7 to 12 cycles. TCRdb recomputed calls from the 5' RACE reads with MiXCR, one row per CDR3 protein. The sample lists about 570,000 distinct CDR3 sequences, about 26% seen once, with 3% to 4.5% in the top ten. The sample was also reused in another study, on T cells of mothers and their children.

The sequenced sample consisted of blood. Receptors originate from a boy aged 2 to 10 in good health.

This sequence joins TRBV18 and TRBJ2-7; TRBD1 agrees at 10 bases. Germline values: CDR1 KGHSH, CDR2 LQKENI. Trimming cost V 3 bases and J 6 bases; bases outside gene matches: 5. This CDR3 region has 14 residues. The CDR3 DNA reads as TGTGCCAGCTCACCTCGGGACAGGGGTGGCGAGCAGTACTTC. Translating it yields CASSPRDRGGEQYF.

The J gene is TRBJ2-5, the V gene TRBV6-1; 8 bases are a match to TRBD2. With the DNA end fitting TRBJ2-7 better, the J assignment may be wrong. The germline V gene encodes CDR1 MNHNS and CDR2 SASEGT. CDR3 length: 14 amino acids. Here the CDR3 reads CASSEERETYEQYF. The DNA of the CDR3 is TGTGCCAGCAGTGAGGAGCGGGAGACCTACGAGCAGTACTTC.

The chain recombines TRBV11-2 with TRBJ1-1; D not resolved. This CDR3 has 15 residues. CDR1 and CDR2 (germline): SGHAT, FQNNGV. Trimming left V 2 bases short and J 1 base short, with 11 bases between. The CDR3 loop is CASSLSWGKNTEAFF. The CDR3 DNA reads as TGTGCCAGCAGCTTATCCTGGGGAAAGAACACTGAAGCTTTCTTT.

The chain combines TRBV5-1 with TRBJ2-6; D might be TRBD1 (6 bases). CDR3 length: 19 residues. Germline values: CDR1 SGHRS, CDR2 YFSETQ. Deletions cut 0 bases from V and 0 bases from J, with 16 bases between. The CDR3 loop is CASSLEPARQVSGANVLTF. The CDR3 DNA reads as TGCGCCAGCAGCTTGGAGCCCGCGAGACAGGTCTCTGGGGCCAACGTCCTGACTTTC. Combining the CDR3 with reference TRBV5-1 and TRBJ2-6 gives the whole variable domain KAGVTQTPRYLIKTRGQQVTLSCSPISGHRSVSWYQQTPGQGLQFLFEYFSETQRNKGNFPGRFSGRQFSNSRSEMNVSTLELGDSALYLCASSLEPARQVSGANVLTFGAGSRLTVL.

This chain joins TRBV11-2 and TRBJ1-2; possible D gene TRBD1, 6 bases. The CDR3 covers 14 residues. Germline CDR1 SGHAT, CDR2 FQNNGV. Trimming took off 2 bases at V and 2 bases at J, with 9 bases between the two ends. The CDR3 bases are TGTGCCAGCAGCTTACCCGGGACAAACTATGGCTACACCTTC. Residues: CASSLPGTNYGYTF.

CDR3 coding DNA: TGTGCCAGCAGCATTCTAGCGGGAGGGCCTGGTACCGGGGAGCTGTTTTTT. Protein product: CASSILAGGPGTGELFF. J is TRBJ2-2 and V is TRBV7-6, with 12 bases matching TRBD2. The trim removed 5 bases at V and 5 bases at J, leaving 9 bases unmatched. Looked up from germline, CDR1 is SGHVS and CDR2 is FNYEAQ. There are 17 residues in the CDR3. The variable domain in full, with the rest retrieved from reference TRBV7-6 and TRBJ2-2, is GAGVSQSPRYKVTKRGQDVALRCDPISGHVSLYWYRQALGQGPEFLTYFNYEAQQDKSGLPNDRFSAERPEGSISTLTIQRTEQRDSAMYRCASSILAGGPGTGELFFGEGSRLTVL.

This clonotype was counted a few times. V usage is TRBV2 and J usage is TRBJ2-4; D gene unclear. Germline values: CDR1 SNHLY, CDR2 FYNNEI. The CDR3 totals 14 residues. Trimming took 7 bases from V and 1 from J, leaving 11 bases between them. As DNA, the CDR3 is TGTGCCAGCACCACCAACGAGGCCAAAAACATTCAGTACTTC. Translating gives CASTTNEAKNIQYF.

The table lists this clonotype with a few counts. The chain recombines TRBV3-1 with TRBJ1-2, with D perhaps matching TRBD1 (6 bases). Germline V gives CDR1 LGHDT, CDR2 YNNKEL (reference sequence). The V gene lost 1 base and the J gene lost 8 bases, with 11 bases spanning the gap. CDR3 length equals 13 residues. Written as DNA, the CDR3 is TGTGCCAGCAGCCAAGCGACAGGCGACGGCTACACCTTC. This encodes CASSQATGDGYTF.

Many counts were recorded for this clonotype. The genes are TRBV7-2 and TRBJ1-1; no definite D call. CDR1 SGHTA and CDR2 FQGNSA come from the germline V gene. Trimming removed 5 bases at V and 7 bases at J, with 17 bases between. This CDR3 is built from 14 residues. CDR3 bases: TGTGCCAGCAGCCTCGGGGTAACGAGCTTTGAAGCTTTCTTT. As protein: CASSLGVTSFEAFF.

This sequence joins TRBV20-1 and TRBJ2-3; possibly TRBD2 for D (6 bases). CDR3 size: 16 residues. CDR1 and CDR2 (germline): DFQATT, SNEGSKA (reference sequence). Trimming stripped 3 bases from V and 5 bases from J, with 21 bases between. The CDR3 spells CSASIPGASFLDTQYF. The CDR3 DNA reads as TGCAGTGCTAGTATTCCGGGAGCGTCTTTCTTAGATACGCAGTATTTT.

This chain uses TRBV21-1 with TRBJ2-7; the table's D call TRBD2 went unverified against the DNA. TRBV21-1 is recorded as a pseudogene. This CDR3 has 16 amino acids. The CDR3 DNA sequence: TGTGCCAGCAGCAACGGGACTAGCGGGGGCGCCTACGAGCAGTACTTC. Encoded protein: CASSNGTSGGAYEQYF.